The rows below give T cell receptor beta chains drawn from one sample of a study of CD8 T cells in Susac syndrome. TCRdb re-called the immunoSEQ multiplex PCR reads through MiXCR, storing one row per CDR3 protein. The sample yields about 180,000 distinct CDR3 sequences, 95% seen once. The sequencing input was CD4+ T cells from PBMCs. These receptors were obtained from a human donor with multiple sclerosis. Each CDR3 is given with its conserved first and last residue. The order of the fields is clone size, J gene, D gene, V gene, CDR3 protein, CDR3 DNA. D genes are given only for firm matches. Size is omitted from some rows. Given values are once, few, many or a class for expanded clones.

NA,TRBJ2-7,NA,TRBV29-1,CSVHRDGDEQYF,TGCAGCGTTCACCGGGACGGCGACGAGCAGTACTTC
NA,TRBJ1-1,TRBD1,TRBV9,CASSVGDRVVAEAFF,TGTGCCAGCAGCGTAGGGGACAGGGTCGTCGCTGAAGCTTTCTTT
NA,TRBJ1-6,NA,TRBV9,CASSGELPNSPLHF,TGTGCCAGCAGCGGTGAGTTGCCGAATTCACCCCTCCACTTT
NA,TRBJ1-4,TRBD1,TRBV12-3/TRBV12-4,CASSRGQGASKLFF,TGTGCCAGCAGTCGGGGACAGGGGGCATCAAAACTGTTTTTT
NA,TRBJ1-5,NA,TRBV9,CASSPDPQLQPQHF,TGTGCCAGCAGCCCGGACCCCCAATTGCAGCCCCAGCATTTT
NA,TRBJ2-1,NA,TRBV5-4,CASSPLDHEQFF,TGTGCCAGCAGCCCCTTAGATCATGAGCAGTTCTTC
NA,TRBJ2-1,NA,TRBV21-1,CGYRGDNEQFF,TGTGGTTACAGGGGTGACAATGAGCAGTTCTTC
NA,TRBJ1-2,NA,TRBV30,CAWTGGGAGYTF,TGTGCCTGGACCGGGGGGGGCGCAGGCTACACCTTC
NA,TRBJ1-1,TRBD1,TRBV5-1,CASSSQGQGTEAFF,TGCGCCAGCAGCTCACAGGGACAGGGCACTGAAGCTTTCTTT
NA,TRBJ2-5,TRBD2,TRBV28,CASSSLAGGPQETQYF,TGTGCCAGCAGTTCACTAGCGGGGGGGCCGCAGGAGACCCAGTACTTC
NA,TRBJ2-2,TRBD2,TRBV20-1,CSANSGGGAPGELFF,TGCAGTGCTAATAGTGGCGGGGGGGCCCCCGGGGAGCTGTTTTTT
once,TRBJ2-7,NA,TRBV20-1,CSAVRNEQYF,TGCAGTGCTGTACGGAACGAGCAGTACTTC
NA,TRBJ1-6,NA,TRBV28,CASRMGDRPDSPLHF,TGTGCCAGCAGAATGGGCGACAGACCAGATTCACCCCTCCACTTT
once,TRBJ2-5,NA,TRBV19,CASSIQGRTAETQYF,TGTGCCAGTAGTATTCAGGGACGGACAGCAGAGACCCAGTACTTC
once,TRBJ1-1,NA,TRBV29-1,CSVVGGMGIVAFF,TGCAGCGTTGTTGGGGGAATGGGAATCGTGGCTTTCTTT
NA,TRBJ1-5,TRBD1,TRBV4-2,CASSQVAGTGDGNQPQHF,TGTGCCAGCAGCCAAGTAGCCGGGACAGGGGATGGGAATCAGCCCCAGCATTTT
NA,TRBJ2-7,TRBD2,TRBV2,CASSETPGLAGFTSYEQYF,TGTGCCAGCAGTGAAACCCCGGGACTAGCGGGCTTTACCTCCTACGAGCAGTACTTC
NA,TRBJ2-2,NA,TRBV10-3,CAISGPWGSLGSSNTGELFF,TGTGCCATCAGCGGGCCCTGGGGCAGCCTAGGGAGTTCGAACACCGGGGAGCTGTTTTTT
NA,TRBJ2-6,NA,TRBV28,CASSRTRGANVLTF,TGTGCCAGCAGTAGGACACGAGGGGCCAACGTCCTGACTTTC
NA,TRBJ2-1,TRBD2,TRBV20-1,CSARGLAGADNEQFF,TGCAGTGCTAGAGGGCTAGCGGGAGCGGACAATGAGCAGTTCTTC
NA,TRBJ2-6,NA,TRBV4-3,CASSQEGHSGANVLTF,TGCGCCAGCAGCCAAGAGGGGCACTCTGGGGCCAACGTCCTGACTTTC
NA,TRBJ1-5,TRBD1,TRBV3-1,CASSPNGQGPNQPQHF,TGTGCCAGCAGCCCCAATGGACAGGGGCCAAATCAGCCCCAGCATTTT
NA,TRBJ1-1,NA,TRBV2,CASSGWLVNTEAFF,TGTGCCAGCAGTGGGTGGTTGGTGAACACTGAAGCTTTCTTT
NA,TRBJ2-5,TRBD2,TRBV5-1,CASSFSSGDQETQYF,TGCGCCAGCAGCTTTTCTAGCGGGGACCAAGAGACCCAGTACTTC
NA,TRBJ1-1,NA,TRBV20-1,CSGSGSTEAFF,TGCAGTGGTTCCGGGAGCACTGAAGCTTTCTTT
NA,TRBJ2-2,TRBD2,TRBV7-3,CASSLISSGGPGELFF,TGTGCCAGCAGCTTAATTAGCAGCGGGGGTCCCGGGGAGCTGTTTTTT
NA,TRBJ2-3,NA,TRBV7-8,CASSYLQNTQYF,TGTGCCAGCAGCTACCTACAAAATACGCAGTATTTT
NA,TRBJ2-7,TRBD1,TRBV29-1,CSVVLGGSGYEQYF,TGCAGCGTTGTCCTAGGGGGCTCTGGATACGAGCAGTACTTC
NA,TRBJ2-3,NA,TRBV2,CASSLGPRGASTDTQYF,TGTGCCAGCAGTCTTGGTCCCAGGGGGGCCAGCACAGATACGCAGTATTTT
NA,TRBJ1-2,NA,TRBV6-5,CASTISDSYYGYTF,TGTGCCAGCACCATCTCGGACAGTTACTATGGCTACACCTTC
NA,TRBJ2-7,NA,TRBV29-1,CSVGRGYEQYF,TGCAGCGTTGGGAGGGGCTACGAGCAGTACTTC
NA,TRBJ1-2,TRBD1,TRBV29-1,CSVDQHLGQGRRGYTF,TGCAGCGTTGACCAACACCTGGGACAGGGAAGACGTGGCTACACCTTC
few,TRBJ2-1,TRBD1,TRBV3-1,CASSRPGQGANEQFF,TGTGCCAGCAGCCGACCGGGACAGGGGGCTAATGAGCAGTTCTTC
NA,TRBJ2-7,TRBD1,TRBV27,CASSLLGGQGYEQYF,TGTGCCAGCAGTTTATTAGGGGGACAGGGCTACGAGCAGTACTTC
NA,TRBJ2-3,NA,TRBV6-2/TRBV6-3,CASSYSRFGRTDTQYF,TGTGCCAGCAGTTACTCGAGATTCGGTAGGACAGATACGCAGTATTTT
NA,TRBJ2-7,NA,TRBV23-1,CASSLWGADRTSSYEQYF,TGCGCCAGCAGTCTATGGGGGGCCGATAGGACTAGCTCCTACGAGCAGTACTTC
NA,TRBJ2-5,NA,TRBV3-1,CASSAWDGQETQYF,TGTGCCAGCAGCGCCTGGGACGGACAAGAGACCCAGTACTTC
NA,TRBJ2-3,NA,TRBV14,CASSQVTASSTDTQYF,TGTGCCAGCAGCCAAGTCACAGCATCGAGCACAGATACGCAGTATTTT
NA,TRBJ2-1,NA,TRBV29-1,CSVRSLSAEQFF,TGCAGCGTTAGATCCCTGTCCGCTGAGCAGTTCTTC
once,TRBJ1-5,TRBD1,TRBV30,CAWDRGHQPQHF,TGTGCCTGGGACAGGGGTCATCAGCCCCAGCATTTT
NA,TRBJ1-4,NA,TRBV7-2,CASSYGVRDGQNEKLFF,TGTGCCAGCAGCTACGGGGTCAGGGACGGACAAAATGAAAAACTGTTTTTT
NA,TRBJ1-5,TRBD1,TRBV2,CASRRTGQQPQHF,TGTGCCAGCAGAAGGACAGGGCAACAGCCCCAGCATTTT
NA,TRBJ2-5,NA,TRBV9,CASSASPTGQETQYF,TGTGCCAGCAGCGCAAGCCCGACAGGACAAGAGACCCAGTACTTC
NA,TRBJ1-2,NA,TRBV5-6,CASSSPLEGGYGYTF,TGTGCCAGCAGCTCACCTCTGGAAGGGGGCTATGGCTACACCTTC
NA,TRBJ1-5,TRBD1,TRBV4-2,CASSPGQGGDQPQHF,TGTGCCAGCAGCCCGGGACAGGGAGGGGATCAGCCCCAGCATTTT
once,TRBJ2-3,TRBD1,TRBV20-1,CSSQRWTGDRGQDTQYF,TGCAGTTCACAACGTTGGACCGGGGACAGGGGGCAAGATACGCAGTATTTT
once,TRBJ2-3,TRBD2,TRBV7-2,CASSFGLAGGSRTDTQYF,TGTGCCAGCAGCTTCGGACTAGCGGGGGGATCTCGCACAGATACGCAGTATTTT
NA,TRBJ2-2,TRBD1,TRBV29-1,CSVIKGQGAVGTGELFF,TGCAGCGTAATTAAGGGACAGGGTGCTGTGGGGACCGGGGAGCTGTTTTTT
NA,TRBJ2-7,NA,TRBV30,CAWSVRGHEQYF,TGTGCCTGGAGTGTACGCGGACACGAGCAGTACTTC
NA,TRBJ2-7,NA,TRBV20-1,CSARNRASYEQYF,TGCAGTGCTAGAAACAGGGCCTCCTACGAGCAGTACTTC
NA,TRBJ1-6,NA,TRBV30,CAWSVLDGVALHF,TGTGCCTGGAGTGTACTAGACGGGGTGGCCCTCCACTTT
NA,TRBJ1-6,NA,TRBV20-1,CSAKMGDSPLHF,TGCAGTGCTAAGATGGGTGATTCACCCCTCCACTTT
NA,TRBJ2-2,NA,TRBV29-1,CSVGRGRPGELFF,TGCAGCGTTGGACGAGGGCGCCCCGGGGAGCTGTTTTTT
NA,TRBJ2-3,TRBD1,TRBV4-1,CASSQINVPGQASTDTQYF,TGCGCCAGCAGCCAAATCAACGTCCCGGGACAGGCTAGCACAGATACGCAGTATTTT
NA,TRBJ2-5,NA,TRBV27,CASSSQYGETQYF,TGTGCCAGCAGTTCCCAATATGGGGAGACCCAGTACTTC
NA,TRBJ2-2,NA,TRBV29-1,CSVGTSTSGELFF,TGCAGCGTTGGGACATCTACGAGCGGGGAGCTGTTTTTT
NA,TRBJ2-1,TRBD1,TRBV28,CASKGTGGYNEQFF,TGTGCCAGCAAAGGGACAGGGGGCTATAATGAGCAGTTCTTC
NA,TRBJ1-1,NA,TRBV30,CAWSVRAYTEAFF,TGTGCCTGGAGTGTTAGGGCGTACACTGAAGCTTTCTTT
NA,TRBJ1-1,TRBD1,TRBV18,CASSPLPGQGSATEAFF,TGTGCCAGCTCACCTCTACCGGGACAGGGATCGGCCACTGAAGCTTTCTTT